This is a list of T cell receptor beta chains from one sample in a study of T cells in Graves' hyperthyroidism and ophthalmopathy. TCRdb reprocessed the multiplex PCR reads via MiXCR and lists one record per CDR3 protein. Of more than 450,000 distinct CDR3 sequences listed, nearly 20% are singletons. Sequenced: blood. These receptors originate from a man aged 35 to 55 with Graves' ophthalmopathy. Each CDR3 is given without its conserved first and last residue.

cdr3_length,v_call,cdr3_aa
14,TRBV20-1,SARDLGSGGDNEQF
14,TRBV3-1,ASSQEGQAILYGYT
10,TRBV30,AWTEDWDEAF
12,TRBV11-2,ASSAQSSADTQY
9,TRBV29-1,SAGTGREQY
11,TRBV6-2/TRBV6-3,ASSYGHPYEQY
10,TRBV5-8,ASSSQGGEQY
13,TRBV7-2,ASSLPSGDGETRY
12,TRBV11-1,ASSFSGIYNEQF
14,TRBV9,ASSGGGEGPGDELY
13,TRBV12-3/TRBV12-4,ASSRQSDSNQPQH
12,TRBV7-7,ASSLGSGPNEQF
14,TRBV30,AWSPFGTENNSPLH
13,TRBV30,AWSQDRKPNQPQH
12,TRBV6-2/TRBV6-3,ASSYGLVQETQY
12,TRBV20-1,SASTSGTTYEQY
13,TRBV7-2,ASSLATGSGLGYT
13,TRBV7-2,ASSRGLAGGSEQF
13,TRBV2,ASSESGDSYNEQF
16,TRBV5-1,ASSLVRETSGITYEQY
10,TRBV6-2/TRBV6-3,ASSYPPHEQY
11,TRBV29-1,SVVTGARYEQY
11,TRBV24-1,ATSDWGDDEQY
14,TRBV11-1,ASSLPVSRSLGGYT
13,TRBV7-3,ASSRGGFSADTQY
9,TRBV12-5,ASGLEDTQY
12,TRBV2,ASRAASTSYEQY
11,TRBV28,ASSPIGGYGYT
13,TRBV15,ATSIYRGGLDTQY
9,TRBV20-1,SASGPGELF
11,TRBV20-1,SASRTGANVLT
11,TRBV12-3/TRBV12-4,ASSFPRATEAF
14,TRBV12-3/TRBV12-4,ASSPRGLSSGNTIY
16,TRBV18,ASSPLGLAEEDYNEQF
13,TRBV9,ASSVVAGGPNEQF
12,TRBV10-3,AISRDLGVYEQY
12,TRBV5-1,ASSLDRTAYEQY
10,TRBV5-1,ASSPGDYGYT
13,TRBV20-1,SARVSYGGSYEQY
11,TRBV18,ASSPSGLGTQY
11,TRBV28,ASSLGQRYEQY
12,TRBV6-1,ASSLGSAPNEQY
12,TRBV27,ASSSRLGPYEQY
13,TRBV5-1,ASSVGLAGVNEQY
12,TRBV20-1,SADTGPRTDTQY
14,TRBV6-1,ASSYSGTVGPYGYT
15,TRBV7-8,ASSLIEGRAWGNEQF
13,TRBV9,ASSVNPGPKNGYT
14,TRBV18,ASSPRDTLRNTEAF
11,TRBV20-1,SALRKGNQPQH
13,TRBV12-3/TRBV12-4,ASSPFKYKGDGYT
11,TRBV30,AYLAGGYNEQF
17,TRBV27,ASSHNYGGQTLFPYEQY
11,TRBV14,ASSLNRRDTQY